This T cell receptor beta chain was found in a study of T cells in Graves' hyperthyroidism and ophthalmopathy. This clonotype was seen just once. Its antigen is not known. A much bigger clone sits one base away, suggesting this may be a read error. What was amplified from RNA transcripts were TCR beta CDR3 regions. The HTBI primer set served for first-round RT-PCR of the TCR CDR3. TCRdb re-analysed the multiplex PCR reads in MiXCR, keeping a single row per CDR3 protein. The table lists around 600,000 distinct CDR3 sequences, over 40% of them singletons. Regarding the study as a whole: Most thyroid clonotypes expanded above 0.001 appeared in blood too.

CDR3 size: 15 residues. Germline loops: CDR1 SGHAT, CDR2 FQDESV (reference sequence). V lost 1 base and J lost 6, with 10 bases in between. A patient was excluded if there was uncontrolled infection, other autoimmune disease, pregnancy or lactation. The gene calls are TRBV11-1 and TRBJ1-6; D uncertain. The sequencing input was peripheral blood or thyroid tissue (not recorded which). This TCR came from an adult man with Graves' disease, either hyperthyroidism or ophthalmopathy (not recorded which). The CDR3 here is CASSLEGALNSPLHF. CDR3 DNA: TGTGCCAGCAGCTTAGAAGGCGCCCTTAATTCACCCCTCCACTTT.